The source of this T cell receptor (beta chain) is a study of T cells in Graves' hyperthyroidism and ophthalmopathy. From germline, CDR1 is LGHNA and CDR2 YSLEER. CDR3 length: 12 amino acids. Trimming shortened V by 2 bases and J by 8 bases, and 6 bases separated the two germline ends. Graves' hyperthyroidism qualified as stable when ophthalmopathy did not progress within 18 months. RNA transcripts yielded amplified TCR beta CDR3 regions. The HTBI primer set served for first-round RT-PCR of the TCR CDR3. MiXCR, run by TCRdb on the multiplex PCR reads, gives a single entry per CDR3 protein. This table has roughly 710,000 distinct CDR3 sequences, approximately 40% appearing once.

J is TRBJ2-2 and V is TRBV4-3; no clear D. The TCR originated in a woman aged 35 to 49 with Graves' hyperthyroidism. Sequenced sample: blood. The chain's CDR3 is CASSQYLGELFF. CDR3 coding DNA: TGCGCCAGCAGCCAATATTTGGGGGAGCTGTTTTTT.